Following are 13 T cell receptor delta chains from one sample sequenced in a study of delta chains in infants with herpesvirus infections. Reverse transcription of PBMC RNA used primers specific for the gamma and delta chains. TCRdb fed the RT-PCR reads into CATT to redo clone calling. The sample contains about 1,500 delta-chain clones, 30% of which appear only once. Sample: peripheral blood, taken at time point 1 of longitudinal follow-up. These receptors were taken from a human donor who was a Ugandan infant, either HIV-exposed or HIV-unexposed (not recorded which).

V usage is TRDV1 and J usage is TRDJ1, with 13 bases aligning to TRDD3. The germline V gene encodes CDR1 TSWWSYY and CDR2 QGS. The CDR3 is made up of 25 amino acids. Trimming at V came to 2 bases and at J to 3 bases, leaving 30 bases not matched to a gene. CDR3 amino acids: CALGEGDVTKYWGIRVNYNADKLIF. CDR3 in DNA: TGTGCTCTTGGGGAAGGGGATGTCACCAAATACTGGGGGATACGCGTAAACTATAATGCCGATAAACTCATCTTT.

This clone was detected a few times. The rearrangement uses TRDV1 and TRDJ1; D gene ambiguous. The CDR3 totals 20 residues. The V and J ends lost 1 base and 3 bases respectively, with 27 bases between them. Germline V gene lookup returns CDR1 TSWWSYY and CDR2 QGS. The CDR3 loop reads CALGEPPPRGPMEGPDKLIF. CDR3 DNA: TGTGCTCTTGGGGAACCACCCCCGAGGGGCCCCATGGAGGGACCCGATAAACTCATCTTT.

The CDR3 DNA is TGTGCCTTTAAACGGGTCCTACCGGGGAGGGGCAGCTCCTGGGACACCCGACAGATGTTTTTC. This codes for CAFKRVLPGRGSSWDTRQMFF. This sequence joins TRDV3 and TRDJ3; the D gene is possibly TRDD2 (6 bases). Per germline, CDR1 TVYSNPD and CDR2 GDNSRS (reference sequence). The CDR3 covers 21 residues. Trimming took 1 base from V and 0 from J, leaving 25 bases between them. Drawing the rest from reference TRDV3 and TRDJ3, the complete variable domain is CDKVTQSSPDQTVASGSEVVLLCTYDTVYSNPDLFWYRIRPDYSFQFVFYGDNSRSEGADFTQGRFSVKHILTQKAFHLVISPVRTEDSATYYCAFKRVLPGRGSSWDTRQMFFGTGIKLFVEP.

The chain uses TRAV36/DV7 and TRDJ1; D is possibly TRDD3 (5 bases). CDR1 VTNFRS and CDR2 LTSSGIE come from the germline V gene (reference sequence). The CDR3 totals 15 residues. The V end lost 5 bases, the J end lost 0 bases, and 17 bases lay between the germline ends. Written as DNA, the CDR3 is TGTGCTGTCCCTATCTGGGAGTTTTACACCGATAAACTCATCTTT. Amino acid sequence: CAVPIWEFYTDKLIF.

The CDR3 reads CALFMRGPLGDTTDKLIF. For the CDR3, the DNA is TGTGCTCTCTTTATGAGAGGACCGCTGGGGGATACGACCGATAAACTCATCTTT. V and J are TRDV1 and TRDJ1, with 12 bases identical to TRDD3. The CDR3 extends over 18 amino acids. Trimming removed 9 bases from V and 2 bases from J; junction bases left unmatched: 16. Germline-derived CDR1 and CDR2 are TSWWSYY and QGS.

The CDR3 spells CALGESTGTGGYSDKLIF. The CDR3 DNA reads as TGTGCTCTTGGGGAATCGACCGGGACTGGGGGATACTCCGATAAACTCATCTTT. This chain joins TRDV1 and TRDJ1; 12 positions agree with TRDD3. Germline assignment: CDR1 TSWWSYY and CDR2 QGS. The CDR3 contains 18 residues. V was pared by 2 bases and J by 3 bases, with 10 bases of the junction left unmatched.

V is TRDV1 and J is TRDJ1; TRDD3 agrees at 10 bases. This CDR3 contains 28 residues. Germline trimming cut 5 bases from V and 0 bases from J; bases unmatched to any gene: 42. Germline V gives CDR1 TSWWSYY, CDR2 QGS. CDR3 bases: TGTGCTCTTGGGCCCCGGCCTTCCACCTACGAAGGTAGGGGGATACGGGCCTTCCCACCCCGGTACACCGATAAACTCATCTTT. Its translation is CALGPRPSTYEGRGIRAFPPRYTDKLIF.

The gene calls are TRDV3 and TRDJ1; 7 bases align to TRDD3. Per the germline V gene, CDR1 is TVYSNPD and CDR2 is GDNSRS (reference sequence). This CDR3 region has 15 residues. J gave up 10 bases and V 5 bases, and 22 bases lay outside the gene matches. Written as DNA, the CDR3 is TGTGCCCTATCGTTCCCTATTACTGGGGAGGGCGGACTCATCTTT. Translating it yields CALSFPITGEGGLIF.

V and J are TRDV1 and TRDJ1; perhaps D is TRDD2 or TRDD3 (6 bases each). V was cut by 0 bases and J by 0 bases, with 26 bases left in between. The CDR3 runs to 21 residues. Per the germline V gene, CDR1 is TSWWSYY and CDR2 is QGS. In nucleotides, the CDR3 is TGTGCTCTTGGGGAACTAAAGGCCTTCCCAGGAGGGGGACCCCACACCGATAAACTCATCTTT. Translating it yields CALGELKAFPGGGPHTDKLIF.

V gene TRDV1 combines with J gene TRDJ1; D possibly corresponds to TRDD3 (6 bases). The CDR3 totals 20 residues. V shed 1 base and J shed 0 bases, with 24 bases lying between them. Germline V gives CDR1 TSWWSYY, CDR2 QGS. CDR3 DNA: TGTGCTCTTGGGGAACAATTTGCTGGGGTGGGTTTTTTGTACACCGATAAACTCATCTTT. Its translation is CALGEQFAGVGFLYTDKLIF.

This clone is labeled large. This chain's CDR3 is CAFRLLLGDLYTDKLIF. The CDR3 region has the DNA TGTGCCTTTCGCCTTCTACTGGGGGATCTGTACACCGATAAACTCATCTTT. This chain uses TRDV3 with TRDJ1; 10 bases match TRDD3. In germline, CDR1 is TVYSNPD, CDR2 GDNSRS (reference sequence). With V trimmed by 2 bases and J by 0 bases, 12 bases remained unmatched. There are 17 residues in the CDR3.

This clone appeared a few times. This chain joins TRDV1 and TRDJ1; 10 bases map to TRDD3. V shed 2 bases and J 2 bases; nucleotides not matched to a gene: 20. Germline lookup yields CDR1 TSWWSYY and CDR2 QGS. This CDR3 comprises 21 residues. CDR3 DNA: TGTGCTCTTGGGGAATCGCTCCTAAGGTGCCCGGGGGATACGGGGACCGATAAACTCATCTTT. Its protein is CALGESLLRCPGDTGTDKLIF.

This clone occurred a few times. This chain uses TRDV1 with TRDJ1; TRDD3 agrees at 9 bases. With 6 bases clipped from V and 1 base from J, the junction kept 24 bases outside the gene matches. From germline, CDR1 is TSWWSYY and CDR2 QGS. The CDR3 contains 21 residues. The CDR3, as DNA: TGTGCTCTTGGAAAAGGCCTTCCCCATTCAACTGGGGATACGGGCACCGATAAACTCATCTTT. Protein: CALGKGLPHSTGDTGTDKLIF.